This TCR beta chain was documented in a study of shared clonotypes between healthy human individuals. Whole-study findings and limits: In the sorted subsets, rarefaction showed sequencing was incomplete despite large depth. Several donors held around 5% of naive CD4 clonotypes in common.

For this clone: What it binds is not known.

Sorted subsets were amplified in replicate PCRs using 200 to 250 ng DNA, some 31,000 T cell genomes. In the original workflow: Junction-only immunoSEQ data arrived without quality scores, meaning filtering differed. The data were produced by immunoSEQ multiplex PCR, yet TCRdb's version contains in-frame clones alone and is incomplete. D and trimming come from the DNA, and the V and J calls and clone size come from that table. This repertoire shows a few hundred thousand clones, around 79% found once; its top ten account for more than 9%. The V segment lost 7 bases and the J segment 1 base; nucleotides outside the gene matches: 6. This CDR3 contains 16 residues. The germline gives CDR1 SGHRS, CDR2 YFSETQ.

The V call is TRBV5-1, the J call TRBJ2-3; TRBD2 agrees at 13 bases. Sequenced sample: memory CD4+ T cells sorted from blood. The subset was: CD45RA-negative fraction. The clonotype comes from a man younger than 45 in good health. The CDR3, as DNA: TGCGCCAGCTTCAACGGACTAGCGGGAGGCACAGATACGCAGTATTTT. This codes for CASFNGLAGGTDTQYF.